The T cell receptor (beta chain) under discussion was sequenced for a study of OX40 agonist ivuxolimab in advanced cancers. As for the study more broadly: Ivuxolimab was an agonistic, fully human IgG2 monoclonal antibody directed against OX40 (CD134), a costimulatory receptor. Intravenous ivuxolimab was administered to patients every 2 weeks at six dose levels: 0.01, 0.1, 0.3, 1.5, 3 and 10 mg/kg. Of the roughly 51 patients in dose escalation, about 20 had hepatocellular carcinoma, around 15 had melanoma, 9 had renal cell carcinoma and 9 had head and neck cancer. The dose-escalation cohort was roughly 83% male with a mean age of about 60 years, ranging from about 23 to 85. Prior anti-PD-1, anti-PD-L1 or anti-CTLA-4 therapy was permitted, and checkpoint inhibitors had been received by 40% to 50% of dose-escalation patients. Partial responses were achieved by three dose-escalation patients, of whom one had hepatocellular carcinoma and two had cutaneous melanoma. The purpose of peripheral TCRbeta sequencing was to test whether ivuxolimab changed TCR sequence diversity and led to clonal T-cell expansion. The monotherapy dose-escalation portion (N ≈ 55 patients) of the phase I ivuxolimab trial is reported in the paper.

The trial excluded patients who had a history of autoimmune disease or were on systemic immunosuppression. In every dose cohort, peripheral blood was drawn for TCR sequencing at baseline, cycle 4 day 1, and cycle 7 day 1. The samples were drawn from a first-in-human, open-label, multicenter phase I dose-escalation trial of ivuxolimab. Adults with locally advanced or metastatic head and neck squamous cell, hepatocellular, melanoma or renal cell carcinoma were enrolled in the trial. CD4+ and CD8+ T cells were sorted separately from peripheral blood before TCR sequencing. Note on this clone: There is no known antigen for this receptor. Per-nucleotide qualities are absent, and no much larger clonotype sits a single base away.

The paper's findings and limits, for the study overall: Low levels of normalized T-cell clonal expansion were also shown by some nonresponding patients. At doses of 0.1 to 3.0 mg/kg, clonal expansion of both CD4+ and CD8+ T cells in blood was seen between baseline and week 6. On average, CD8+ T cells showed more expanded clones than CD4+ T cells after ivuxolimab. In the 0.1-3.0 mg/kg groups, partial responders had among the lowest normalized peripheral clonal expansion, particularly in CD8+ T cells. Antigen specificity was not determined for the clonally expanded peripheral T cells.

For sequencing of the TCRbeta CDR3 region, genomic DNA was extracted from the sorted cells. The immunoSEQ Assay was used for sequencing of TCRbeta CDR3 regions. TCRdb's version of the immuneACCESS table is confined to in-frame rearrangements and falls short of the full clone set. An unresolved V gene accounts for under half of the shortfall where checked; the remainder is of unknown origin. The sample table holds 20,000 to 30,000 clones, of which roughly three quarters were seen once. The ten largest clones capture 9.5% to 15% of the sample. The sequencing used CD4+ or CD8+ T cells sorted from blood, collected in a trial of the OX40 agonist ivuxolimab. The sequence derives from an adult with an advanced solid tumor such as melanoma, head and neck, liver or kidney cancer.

The CDR3 is CASSYNGQVNTEAFF. The sequenced DNA: TGTGCCAGCAGTTACAATGGCCAGGTGAACACTGAAGCTTTCTTT. Recombination joined TRBV6-5 with TRBJ1-1; no D gene call is confident. Trimming removed 2 bases from V and 0 bases from J, leaving 10 bases between the germline ends. The CDR3 covers 15 residues, taking in both the cysteine and the phenylalanine. Solely the CDR3 DNA is kept, with 45 bases framed from the first base. The germline V gene sets CDR1 to MNHEY and CDR2 to SVGAGI.